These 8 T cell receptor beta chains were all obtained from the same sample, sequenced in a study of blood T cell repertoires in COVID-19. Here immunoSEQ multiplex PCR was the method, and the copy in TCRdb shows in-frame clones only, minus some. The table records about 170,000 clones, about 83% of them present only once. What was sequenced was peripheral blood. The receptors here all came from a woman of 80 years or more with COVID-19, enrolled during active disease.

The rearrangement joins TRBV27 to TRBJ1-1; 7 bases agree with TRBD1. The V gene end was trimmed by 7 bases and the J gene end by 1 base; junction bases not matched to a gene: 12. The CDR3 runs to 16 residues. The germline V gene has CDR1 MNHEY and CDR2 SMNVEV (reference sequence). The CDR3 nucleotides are TGTGCCAGCAAAGCGGCGACAGGGCTCAGGAACACTGAAGCTTTCTTT. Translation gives CASKAATGLRNTEAFF.

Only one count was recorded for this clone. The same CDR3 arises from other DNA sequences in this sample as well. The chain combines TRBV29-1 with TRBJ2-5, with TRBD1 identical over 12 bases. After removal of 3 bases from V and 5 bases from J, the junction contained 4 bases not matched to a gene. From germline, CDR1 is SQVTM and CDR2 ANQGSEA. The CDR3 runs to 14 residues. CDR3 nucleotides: TGCAGCGTTGACAGGGGACAGGGGGCCGAGACCCAGTACTTC. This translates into CSVDRGQGAETQYF.

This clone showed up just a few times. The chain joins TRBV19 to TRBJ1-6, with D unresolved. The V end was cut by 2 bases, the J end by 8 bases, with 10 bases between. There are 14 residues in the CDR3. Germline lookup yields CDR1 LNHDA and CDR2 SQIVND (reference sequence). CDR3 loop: CASSITEGDSPLHF. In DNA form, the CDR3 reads TGTGCCAGTAGTATAACAGAAGGCGATTCACCCCTCCACTTT.

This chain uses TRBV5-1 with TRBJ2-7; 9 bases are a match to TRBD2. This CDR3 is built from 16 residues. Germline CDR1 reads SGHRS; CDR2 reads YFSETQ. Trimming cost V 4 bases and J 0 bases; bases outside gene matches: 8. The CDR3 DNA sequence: TGCGCCAGCAGCCGACTAGCGGTGAGGAGCTCCTACGAGCAGTACTTC. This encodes CASSRLAVRSSYEQYF.

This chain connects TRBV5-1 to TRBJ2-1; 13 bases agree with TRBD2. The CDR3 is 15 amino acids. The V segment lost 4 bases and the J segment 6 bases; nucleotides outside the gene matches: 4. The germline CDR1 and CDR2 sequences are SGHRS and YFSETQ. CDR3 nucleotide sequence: TGCGCCAGCAGCAGGACTAGCGGGGGCCTCAATGAGCAGTTCTTC. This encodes CASSRTSGGLNEQFF.

The CDR3 is CATSDPRQGLNTGELFF. Here the CDR3 DNA reads TGTGCCACCAGTGATCCCCGACAGGGGTTGAACACCGGGGAGCTGTTTTTT. V usage is TRBV24-1 and J usage is TRBJ2-2; 8 bases map to TRBD1. The V gene end was trimmed by 3 bases and the J gene end by 1 base; junction bases not matched to a gene: 6. CDR3 size: 17 residues. Per germline, CDR1 KGHDR and CDR2 SFDVKD.

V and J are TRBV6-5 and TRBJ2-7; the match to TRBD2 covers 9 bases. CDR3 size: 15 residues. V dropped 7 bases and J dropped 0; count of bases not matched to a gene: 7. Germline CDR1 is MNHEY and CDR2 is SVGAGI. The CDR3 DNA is TGTGCCAGCACCATAGCGGGAGCCCTCTCCTACGAGCAGTACTTC. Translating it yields CASTIAGALSYEQYF.

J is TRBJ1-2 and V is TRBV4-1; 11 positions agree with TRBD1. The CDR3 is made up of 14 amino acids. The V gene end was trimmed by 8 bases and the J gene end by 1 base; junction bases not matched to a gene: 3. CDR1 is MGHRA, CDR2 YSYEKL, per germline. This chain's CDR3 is CASGGQGVNYGYTF. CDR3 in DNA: TGCGCCAGCGGGGGACAGGGGGTTAACTATGGCTACACCTTC.